This T cell receptor beta chain appears in the sequencing data of a study of cytomegalovirus exposure and HLA in healthy donors. Study context: Of some 400 genotyped donors, roughly 86% clustered with self-reported Caucasian donors.

Though probably carrying unrecorded immune exposures, donors were nominally healthy at sampling. Study-wide points: It has been reported that TCR beta sequences accurately predicted the HLA-A and HLA-B alleles of most subjects. Most of the CMV-associated TCR beta chains (in a later analysis) appeared to be HLA-restricted.

Researchers ran the PCR with 60 Vbeta and 13 Jbeta primers. The table came from immunoSEQ multiplex PCR; TCRdb's copy has only in-frame clones and leaves some out. The profile shows 130,000 or so clones, about 8.5% of them singletons. With regard to this clone: What it binds is not known.

Sequencing was carried out using PBMCs. This clonotype was sampled from a man aged 35 to 55 in good health and CMV-seronegative.

Here the CDR3 reads CASSSITGFPEAFF. CDR3 coding DNA: TGTGCCAGCAGCTCCATCACAGGGTTCCCTGAAGCTTTCTTT. The chain combines TRBV27 with TRBJ1-1, with a weak D call TRBD1 (6 bases). CDR3 length: 14 residues. CDR1 is MNHEY, CDR2 SMNVEV, per germline (reference sequence). Trimming removed 6 bases from V and 6 bases from J, with 17 bases in between.